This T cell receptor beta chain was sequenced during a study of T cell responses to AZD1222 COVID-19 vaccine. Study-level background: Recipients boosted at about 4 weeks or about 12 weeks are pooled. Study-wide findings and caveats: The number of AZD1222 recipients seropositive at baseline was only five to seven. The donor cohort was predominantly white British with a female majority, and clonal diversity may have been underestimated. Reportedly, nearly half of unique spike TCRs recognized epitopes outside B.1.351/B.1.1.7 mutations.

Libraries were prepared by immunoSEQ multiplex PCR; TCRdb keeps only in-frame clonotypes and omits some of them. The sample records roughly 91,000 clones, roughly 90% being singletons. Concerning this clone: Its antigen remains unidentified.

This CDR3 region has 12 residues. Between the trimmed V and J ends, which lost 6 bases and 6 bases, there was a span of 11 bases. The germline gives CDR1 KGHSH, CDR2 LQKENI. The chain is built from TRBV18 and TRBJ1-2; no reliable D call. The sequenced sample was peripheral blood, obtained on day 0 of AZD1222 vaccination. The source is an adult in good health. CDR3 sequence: CASSGEVDGYTF. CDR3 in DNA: TGTGCCAGCTCCGGGGAGGTAGATGGCTACACCTTC. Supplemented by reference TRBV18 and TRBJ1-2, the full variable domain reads NAGVMQNPRHLVRRRGQEARLRCSPMKGHSHVYWYRQLPEEGLKFMVYLQKENIIDESGMPKERFSAEFPKEGPSILRIQQVVRGDSAAYFCASSGEVDGYTFGSGTRLTVV.